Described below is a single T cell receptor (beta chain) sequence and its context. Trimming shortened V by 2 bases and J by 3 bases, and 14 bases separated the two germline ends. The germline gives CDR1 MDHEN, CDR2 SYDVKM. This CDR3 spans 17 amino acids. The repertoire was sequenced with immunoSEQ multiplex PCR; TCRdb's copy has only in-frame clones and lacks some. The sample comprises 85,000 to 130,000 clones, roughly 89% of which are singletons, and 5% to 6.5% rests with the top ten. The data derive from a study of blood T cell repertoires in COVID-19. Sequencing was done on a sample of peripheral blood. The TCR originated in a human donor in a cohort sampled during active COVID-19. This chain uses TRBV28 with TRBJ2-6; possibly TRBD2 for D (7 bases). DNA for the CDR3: TGTGCCAGCAGTTTAGGGGGGGCCCTGGGTGGGGCCAACGTCCTGACTTTC. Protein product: CASSLGGALGGANVLTF.